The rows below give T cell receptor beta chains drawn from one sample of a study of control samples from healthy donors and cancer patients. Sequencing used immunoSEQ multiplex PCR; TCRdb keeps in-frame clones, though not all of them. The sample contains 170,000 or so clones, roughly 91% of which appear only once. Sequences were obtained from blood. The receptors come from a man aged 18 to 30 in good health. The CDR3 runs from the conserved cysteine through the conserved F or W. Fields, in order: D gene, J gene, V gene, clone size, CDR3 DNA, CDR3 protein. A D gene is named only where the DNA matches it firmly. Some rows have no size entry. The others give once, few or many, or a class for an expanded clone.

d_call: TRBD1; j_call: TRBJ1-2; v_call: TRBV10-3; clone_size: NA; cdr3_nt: TGTGCCATCAGTGATCTGGGACAGGGAAACTATGGCTACACCTTC; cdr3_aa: CAISDLGQGNYGYTF
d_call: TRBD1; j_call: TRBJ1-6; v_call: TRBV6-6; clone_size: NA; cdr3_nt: TGTGCCAGCAGAGACGACAGGGCACCTGAGCCCCTCCACTTT; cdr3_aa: CASRDDRAPEPLHF
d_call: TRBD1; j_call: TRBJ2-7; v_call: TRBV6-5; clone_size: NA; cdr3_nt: TGTGCCAGCAGAAACGCCGGGACAGGGCCCATCGGGGAGTACTTC; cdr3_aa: CASRNAGTGPIGEYF
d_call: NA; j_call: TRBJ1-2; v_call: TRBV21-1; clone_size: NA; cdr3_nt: TGTGCCGGAGCTGACAGGTACCCGTATGGCTACACCTTC; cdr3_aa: CAGADRYPYGYTF
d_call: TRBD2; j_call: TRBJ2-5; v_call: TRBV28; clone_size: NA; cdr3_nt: TGTGCCAGCAGTTTATTGCGACTAGCGGGGGAAGAGACCCAGTACTTC; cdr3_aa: CASSLLRLAGEETQYF
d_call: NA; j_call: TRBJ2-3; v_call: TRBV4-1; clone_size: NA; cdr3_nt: TGCGCCAGCAGCCAAGTTGGGGCAGGGACGGATACGCAGTATTTT; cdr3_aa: CASSQVGAGTDTQYF
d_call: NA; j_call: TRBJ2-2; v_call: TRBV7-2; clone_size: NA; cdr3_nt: TGTGCCAGCAGCTTAGCTATCAACACCGGGGAGCTGTTTTTT; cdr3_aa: CASSLAINTGELFF
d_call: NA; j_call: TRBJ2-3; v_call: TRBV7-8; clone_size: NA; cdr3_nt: TGTGCCAGCAGCTTAGGGTCTACGGATACGCAGTATTTT; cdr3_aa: CASSLGSTDTQYF
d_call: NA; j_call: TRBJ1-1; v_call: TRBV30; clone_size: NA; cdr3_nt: TGTGCCTGGGCGAAGACGGTGAACACTGAAGCTTTCTTT; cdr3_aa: CAWAKTVNTEAFF
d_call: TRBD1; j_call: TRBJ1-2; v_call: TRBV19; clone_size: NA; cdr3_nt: TGTGCCAGTAGGATCCGGGACAGGCGCGACTATGGCTACACCTTC; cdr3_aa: CASRIRDRRDYGYTF
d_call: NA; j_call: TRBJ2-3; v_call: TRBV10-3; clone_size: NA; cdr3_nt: TGTGCCATCGGAAGGGACACTATAAGCACAGATACGCAGTATTTT; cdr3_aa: CAIGRDTISTDTQYF
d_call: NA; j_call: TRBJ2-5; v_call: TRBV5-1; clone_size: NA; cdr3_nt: TGCGCCAGCAGCTTGGGGGGGGACGAGACCCAGTACTTC; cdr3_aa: CASSLGGDETQYF
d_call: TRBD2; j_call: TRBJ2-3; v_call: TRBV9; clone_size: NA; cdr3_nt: TGTGCCAGCAGAAATAGCGGGGGGGCCTCAGATACGCAGTATTTT; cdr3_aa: CASRNSGGASDTQYF
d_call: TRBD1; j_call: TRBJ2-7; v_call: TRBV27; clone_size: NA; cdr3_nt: TGTGCCAGCAGTAGCAACCGGGACAGGGGCACCTACGAGCAGTACTTC; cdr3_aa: CASSSNRDRGTYEQYF
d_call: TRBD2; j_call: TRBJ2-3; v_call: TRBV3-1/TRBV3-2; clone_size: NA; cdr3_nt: TGTGCCAGCAGCCCTTGGACTAGCGGGGGGGATACGCAGTATTTT; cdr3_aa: CASSPWTSGGDTQYF
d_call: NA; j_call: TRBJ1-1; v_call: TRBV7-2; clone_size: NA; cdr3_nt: TGTGCCAGCAGCTTATCGGGGACCACTGAAGCTTTCTTT; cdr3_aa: CASSLSGTTEAFF
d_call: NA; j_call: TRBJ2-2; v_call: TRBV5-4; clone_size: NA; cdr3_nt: TGTGCCAGCAGGGGGGGGCCGAACACCGGGGAGCTGTTTTTT; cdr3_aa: CASRGGPNTGELFF
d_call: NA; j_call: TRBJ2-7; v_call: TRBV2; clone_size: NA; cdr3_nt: TGTGCCAGCACCAGACAGTATTACTACGAGCAGTACTTC; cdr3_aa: CASTRQYYYEQYF
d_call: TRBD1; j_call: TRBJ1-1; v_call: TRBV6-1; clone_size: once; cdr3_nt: TGTGCCAGCAGTGAAAGGAGGACAGGGGCGAACACTGAAGCTTTCTTT; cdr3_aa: CASSERRTGANTEAFF
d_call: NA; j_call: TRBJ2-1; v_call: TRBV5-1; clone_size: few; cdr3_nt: TGCGCCAGCAGCTTGGACGCCAGGGCTAATGAGCAGTTCTTC; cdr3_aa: CASSLDARANEQFF
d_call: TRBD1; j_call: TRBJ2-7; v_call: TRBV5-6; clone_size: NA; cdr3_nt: TGTGCCAGCATCCAGAACAGGGGGACCTACGAGCAGTACTTC; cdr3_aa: CASIQNRGTYEQYF
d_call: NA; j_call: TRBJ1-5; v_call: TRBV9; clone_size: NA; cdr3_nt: TGTGCCAGCAGCGTCGGTTTAAGCAATCAGCCCCAGCATTTT; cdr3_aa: CASSVGLSNQPQHF
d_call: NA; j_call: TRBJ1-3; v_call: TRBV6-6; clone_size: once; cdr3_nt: TGTGCCAGCAGTTACTCTGGGGGGAAAGGAAACACCATATATTTT; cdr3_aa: CASSYSGGKGNTIYF
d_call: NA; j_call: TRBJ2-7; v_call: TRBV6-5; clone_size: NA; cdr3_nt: TGTGCCAGCAGTTACGCCAGCCAAGAACCCTACGAGCAGTACTTC; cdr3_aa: CASSYASQEPYEQYF
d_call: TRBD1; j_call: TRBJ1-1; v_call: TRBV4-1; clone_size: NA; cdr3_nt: TGCGCCAGCAGCCAAGATTGGAGGGACAGAGAAGCTTTCTTT; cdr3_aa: CASSQDWRDREAFF
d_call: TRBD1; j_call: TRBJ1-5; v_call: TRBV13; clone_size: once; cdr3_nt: TGTGCCAGCAGCTTCGACAGGGGGATCAATCAGCCCCAGCATTTT; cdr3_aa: CASSFDRGINQPQHF
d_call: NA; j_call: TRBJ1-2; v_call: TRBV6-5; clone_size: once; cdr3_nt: TGTGCCAGCAGTTCCCAGGGACTATTGCGCTATGGCTACACCTTC; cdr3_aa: CASSSQGLLRYGYTF
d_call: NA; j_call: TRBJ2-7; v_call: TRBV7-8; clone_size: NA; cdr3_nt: TGTGCCAGCAGCTTAGTGACCAGTGTACGCGAGAGGAGCTACGAGCAGTACTTC; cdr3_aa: CASSLVTSVRERSYEQYF